What follows are 5 T cell receptor beta chains derived from one specimen sequenced in a study of blood T cell repertoires in COVID-19. Sequencing used immunoSEQ multiplex PCR; TCRdb keeps in-frame clones, though not all of them. Among more than 200,000 clones listed, about four fifths were seen once. The source material was peripheral blood. These receptors were taken from a woman between 40 and 55 years old with active or convalescent COVID-19.

The chain couples TRBV7-2 to TRBJ1-1; a weak D match, TRBD1 (6 bases). V lost 4 bases and J 4 bases, leaving 16 bases between the germline ends. CDR3 length: 15 amino acids. Germline-derived CDR1 and CDR2 are SGHTA and FQGNSA. CDR3 in amino acids: CASSSGRGGGTEAFF. As DNA, the CDR3 is TGTGCCAGCAGCTCGGGCAGGGGCGGGGGCACTGAAGCTTTCTTT.

This clone was seen only a few times. V is TRBV5-1 and J is TRBJ1-2, with TRBD1 as a possible D gene (6 bases). V lost 3 bases and J 0 bases, leaving 12 bases between the germline ends. From germline, CDR1 is SGHRS and CDR2 YFSETQ. This CDR3 contains 15 residues. Here the CDR3 reads CASSSTGTTNYGYTF. DNA of the CDR3: TGCGCCAGCAGCTCCACAGGGACGACTAACTATGGCTACACCTTC. Supplemented by reference TRBV5-1 and TRBJ1-2, the full variable domain reads KAGVTQTPRYLIKTRGQQVTLSCSPISGHRSVSWYQQTPGQGLQFLFEYFSETQRNKGNFPGRFSGRQFSNSRSEMNVSTLELGDSALYLCASSSTGTTNYGYTFGSGTRLTVV.

The chain employs TRBV4-3 and TRBJ1-3; a possible D gene is TRBD1 (5 bases). This CDR3 has 15 amino acids. V was cut by 0 bases and J by 4 bases, with 10 bases left in between. The germline CDR1 and CDR2 sequences are LGHNA and YSLEER. The CDR3 DNA reads as TGCGCCAGCAGCCAAGACCAGGGCGTGGGAAACACCATATATTTT. Translated: CASSQDQGVGNTIYF.

V usage is TRBV24-1 and J usage is TRBJ2-7, with 8 bases fitting TRBD1. J gave up 3 bases and V 3 bases, and 6 bases lay outside the gene matches. This CDR3 region has 15 residues. Germline V gene lookup returns CDR1 KGHDR and CDR2 SFDVKD. The chain's CDR3 is CATSDPTGEGYEQYF. CDR3 DNA sequence: TGTGCCACCAGTGATCCGACAGGGGAAGGCTACGAGCAGTACTTC.

This sequence joins TRBV3-1 (or the pseudogene TRBV3-2) and TRBJ1-5; perhaps TRBD1 as D (5 bases). This CDR3 contains 15 residues. The germline CDR1 and CDR2 sequences are LGHDT and YNNKEL (reference sequence). Trimming shortened V by 0 bases and J by 0 bases, and 6 bases separated the two germline ends. CDR3 coding DNA: TGTGCCAGCAGCCAAGAGGGGCATAGCAATCAGCCCCAGCATTTT. Translated, it gives CASSQEGHSNQPQHF.